This T cell receptor beta chain was profiled in a study of shared clonotypes between healthy human individuals. Across the whole study: Used for every donor were three CD4 naive, three CD4 memory, two CD8 naive and one CD8 memory plate.

V gave up 1 base and J gave up 1 base, with 12 bases separating them. This CDR3 spans 16 amino acids. Looked up from germline, CDR1 is SGHAT and CDR2 is FQNNGV. Sequencing used immunoSEQ multiplex PCR; TCRdb keeps in-frame clones, though not all of them. The sample comprises over 300,000 clones, over 75% of which are singletons, and around 16% rests with the top ten. This clone was detected ten times or more. Its specificity is unknown. Overall study findings and caveats: Unshared clonotypes carried lower generation probabilities than those common to all four donors. Researchers found naive subsets generally carried larger estimated richness than memory subsets.

The sequence was obtained from a man younger than 30 in good health. The material sequenced was memory CD8+ T cells sorted from blood. The subset was: CD45RO+ cells pooled with CCR7-negative TemRA cells. This rearrangement joins TRBV11-2 to TRBJ2-3, with D tentatively TRBD1 (6 bases). CDR3 sequence reads: CASSLAGAGGTDTQYF. The CDR3 DNA reads as TGTGCCAGCAGCTTAGCCGGGGCAGGGGGCACAGATACGCAGTATTTT.